This T cell receptor beta chain was found in a study of shared clonotypes between healthy human individuals. Overall study results and limits: Genetic and exposure-history diversity was limited by the few donors.

The V and J ends lost 6 bases and 7 bases respectively, with 12 bases between them. CDR1 is DFQATT, CDR2 SNEGSKA, per germline (reference sequence). This CDR3 is 11 amino acids long. It was across several immunoSEQ plates that each subset's genomic DNA was evenly split. This table comes from immunoSEQ multiplex PCR, and its TCRdb copy is limited to in-frame clones, with some not included. The table records roughly 2.2 million clones, roughly 93% of them present only once. In the case of this clone: The antigen is not known.

The chain employs TRBV20-1 and TRBJ1-1; D not certain. The TCR comes from a man younger than 35 in good health. Some clones in this sample may be carry-over from other donors' samples. Material for sequencing was naive CD4+ T cells from PBMCs. The subset here: CD45RA+ positively selected. This chain's CDR3 is CSATRGIEAFF. The CDR3 DNA sequence: TGCAGTGCCACCCGTGGGATTGAAGCTTTCTTT.